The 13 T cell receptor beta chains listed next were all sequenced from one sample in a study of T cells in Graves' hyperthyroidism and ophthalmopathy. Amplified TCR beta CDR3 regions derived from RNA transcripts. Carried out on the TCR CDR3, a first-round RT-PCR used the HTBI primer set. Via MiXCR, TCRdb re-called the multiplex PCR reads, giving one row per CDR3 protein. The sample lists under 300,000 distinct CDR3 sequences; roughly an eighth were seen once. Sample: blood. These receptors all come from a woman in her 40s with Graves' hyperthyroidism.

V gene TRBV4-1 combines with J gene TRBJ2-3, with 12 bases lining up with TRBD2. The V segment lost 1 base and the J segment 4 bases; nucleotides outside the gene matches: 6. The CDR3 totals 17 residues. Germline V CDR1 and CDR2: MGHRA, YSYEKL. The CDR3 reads CASSQGTSGRWADTQYF. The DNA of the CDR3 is TGCGCCAGCAGCCAAGGAACTAGCGGGAGGTGGGCAGATACGCAGTATTTT.

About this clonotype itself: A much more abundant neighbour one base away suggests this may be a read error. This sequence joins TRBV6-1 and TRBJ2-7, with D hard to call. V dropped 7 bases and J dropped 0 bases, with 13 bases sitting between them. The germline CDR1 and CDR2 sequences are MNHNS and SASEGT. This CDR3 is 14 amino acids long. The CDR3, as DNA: TGTGCCAGCATGTGGAGACCCGACTCCTACGAGCAGTACTTC. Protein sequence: CASMWRPDSYEQYF.

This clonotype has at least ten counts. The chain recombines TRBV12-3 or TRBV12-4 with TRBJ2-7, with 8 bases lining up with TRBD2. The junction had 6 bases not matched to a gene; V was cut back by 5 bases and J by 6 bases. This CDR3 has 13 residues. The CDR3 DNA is TGTGCCAGCAGTATTAAGCGGGAGACCGAGCAGTACTTC. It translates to CASSIKRETEQYF.

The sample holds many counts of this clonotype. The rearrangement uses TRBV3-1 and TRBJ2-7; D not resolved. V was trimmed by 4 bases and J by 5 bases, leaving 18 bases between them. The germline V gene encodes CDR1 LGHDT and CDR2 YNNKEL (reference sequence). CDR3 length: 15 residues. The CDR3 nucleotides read TGTGCCAGCAGCCCCCTCGGCGCTATTTCGGACGAGCAGTACTTC. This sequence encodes CASSPLGAISDEQYF.

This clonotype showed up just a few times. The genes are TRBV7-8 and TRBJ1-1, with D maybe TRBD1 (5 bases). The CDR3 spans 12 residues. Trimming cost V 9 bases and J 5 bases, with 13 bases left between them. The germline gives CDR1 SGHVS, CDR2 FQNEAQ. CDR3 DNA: TGTGCCAGTGGGGGTGTCTCTACTGAAGCTTTCTTT. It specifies CASGGVSTEAFF. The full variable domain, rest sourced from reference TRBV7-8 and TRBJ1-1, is GAGVSQSPRYKVAKRGQDVALRCDPISGHVSLFWYQQALGQGPEFLTYFQNEAQLDKSGLPSDRFFAERPEGSVSTLKIQRTQQEDSAVYLCASGGVSTEAFFGQGTRLTVV.

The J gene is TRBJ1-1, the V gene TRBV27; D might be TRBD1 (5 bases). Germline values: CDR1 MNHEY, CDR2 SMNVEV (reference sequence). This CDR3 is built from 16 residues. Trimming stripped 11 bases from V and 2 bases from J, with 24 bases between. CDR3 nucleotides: TGTGCCCGCACAAATTCCGGGACGGGCGATAACACTGAAGCTTTCTTT. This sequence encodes CARTNSGTGDNTEAFF.

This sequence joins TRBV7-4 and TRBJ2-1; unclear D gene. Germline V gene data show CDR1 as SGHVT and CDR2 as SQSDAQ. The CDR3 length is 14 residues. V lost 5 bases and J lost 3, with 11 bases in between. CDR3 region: CASSEQASYNEQFF. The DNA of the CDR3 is TGTGCCAGCAGCGAACAAGCGAGCTACAATGAGCAGTTCTTC.

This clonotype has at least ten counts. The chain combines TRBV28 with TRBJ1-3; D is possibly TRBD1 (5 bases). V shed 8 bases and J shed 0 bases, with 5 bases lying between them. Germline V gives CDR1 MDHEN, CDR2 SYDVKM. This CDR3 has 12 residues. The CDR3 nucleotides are TGTGCCAGCCAGGGCTCTGGAAACACCATATATTTT. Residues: CASQGSGNTIYF.

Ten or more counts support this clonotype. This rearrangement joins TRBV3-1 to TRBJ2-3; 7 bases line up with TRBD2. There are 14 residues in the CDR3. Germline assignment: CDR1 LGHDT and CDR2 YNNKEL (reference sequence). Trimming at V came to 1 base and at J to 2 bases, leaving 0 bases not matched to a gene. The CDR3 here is CASSQGLATDTQYF. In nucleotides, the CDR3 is TGTGCCAGCAGCCAAGGACTAGCCACAGATACGCAGTATTTT.

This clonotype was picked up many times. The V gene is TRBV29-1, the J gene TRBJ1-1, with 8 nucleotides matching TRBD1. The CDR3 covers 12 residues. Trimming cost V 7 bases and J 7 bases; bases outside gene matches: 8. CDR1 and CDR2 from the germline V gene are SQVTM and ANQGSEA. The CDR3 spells CSGGQGGGEAFF. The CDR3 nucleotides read TGCAGCGGTGGACAGGGAGGGGGTGAAGCTTTCTTT.

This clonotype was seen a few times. CDR3 loop: CASSLRGQAFF. In nucleotides, the CDR3 is TGTGCCAGCAGCTTGAGGGGGCAAGCTTTCTTT. This chain uses TRBV5-6 with TRBJ1-1, with 7 bases aligning to TRBD1. Germline CDR1 and CDR2: SGHDT and YYEEEE. The CDR3 has 11 amino acids. V shed 1 base, J shed 9 bases, and the junction held 0 bases outside the gene matches.

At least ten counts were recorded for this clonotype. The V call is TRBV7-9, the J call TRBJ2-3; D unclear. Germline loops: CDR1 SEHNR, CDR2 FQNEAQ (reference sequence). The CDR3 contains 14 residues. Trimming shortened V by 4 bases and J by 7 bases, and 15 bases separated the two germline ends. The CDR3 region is CASSSGWKVNTQYF. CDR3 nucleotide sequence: TGTGCCAGCAGCTCCGGTTGGAAGGTTAATACGCAGTATTTT.

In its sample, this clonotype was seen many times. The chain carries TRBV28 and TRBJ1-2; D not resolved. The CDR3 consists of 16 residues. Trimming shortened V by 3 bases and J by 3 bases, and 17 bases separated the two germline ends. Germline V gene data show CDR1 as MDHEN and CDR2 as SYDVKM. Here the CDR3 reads CASSLGWSASHYGYTF. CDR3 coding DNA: TGTGCCAGCAGTTTGGGATGGAGTGCGAGTCACTATGGCTACACCTTC.